This T cell receptor (beta chain) was identified during a study of blood T cell repertoires in COVID-19. The wider study: Italy, Spain and the United States were the sources of the convalescent and acute COVID-19 samples. The analysed material was cDNA or gDNA that came from T cells, B-cell-depleted T cells, or PBMCs.

Original processing notes: Reference gene primers were amplified, and this amplification served to estimate nucleated cell counts. Here immunoSEQ multiplex PCR was the method, and the copy in TCRdb shows in-frame clones only, minus some. The V and J calls and clone size come from that table; D and trimming were worked out from the DNA. The sample consists of about 29,000 clones, about 88% of them appearing once. V was clipped by 5 bases and J by 2 bases, with 18 bases between them. This CDR3 comprises 17 residues. CDR1 is SEHNR and CDR2 is FQNEAQ in the germline V gene (reference sequence). This chain connects TRBV7-9 to TRBJ2-2, with a weak D call TRBD2 (6 bases). The clonotype comes from a human donor in a cohort sampled during active COVID-19. The sequencing input was peripheral blood. This chain's CDR3 is CASSTSPGLINTGELFF. Written as DNA, the CDR3 is TGTGCCAGCAGCACCTCACCGGGACTGATTAACACCGGGGAGCTGTTTTTT.